This note documents a single T cell receptor (beta chain) sequence. What it recognizes is unknown. The protocol was immunoSEQ multiplex PCR, while the TCRdb copy is restricted to in-frame clones and leaves out a portion. Found here are almost 700,000 clones, around 90% of them singletons; the top ten hold approximately 24%. The CDR3 is 15 amino acids. Losses at the gene ends were 2 bases for V and 6 bases for J; bases not matched to a gene: 4. Germline loops: CDR1 SGHTS, CDR2 YDEGEE. The data were taken from a study of shared clonotypes between healthy human individuals. The overall study: With ages of 18 to 49, the donors were a couple of women and a few men. Findings and limits, study-wide: Across a handful of donors, naive CD4 shared roughly 5%, naive CD8 over 3%, memory CD4 roughly 2.1%, memory CD8 0.4% to 0.5%. Naive subsets usually exceeded memory subsets in estimated richness.

Only CD45RO-negative cells positively selected for CCR7 counted as naive CD8 cells, so terminally differentiated effector memory CD45RA+ cells were excluded. There were no recent acute infections or vaccinations among the donors, who were healthy HIV-negative adults. The chain employs TRBV5-8 and TRBJ2-1, with 11 bases aligning to TRBD2. The source is a man aged 25-45 years in good health. What was sequenced was naive CD8+ T cells sorted from blood. The CDR3 nucleotides are TGTGCCAGCAGCTTCGGGACTAGCGGAGCCAATGAGCAGTTCTTC. This sequence encodes CASSFGTSGANEQFF.